Reported below is one T cell receptor (beta chain). How the authors handled the data: Researchers report that nucleated cell counts were estimated from reference gene primer amplification. Some clones are missing from TCRdb's copy, which holds only in-frame ones; the method was immunoSEQ multiplex PCR. V and J calls and clone size are copied from that table; D and trimming were computed from the DNA. The table shows about 97,000 clones, with approximately 90% occurring only once. This sample was taken from a study of blood T cell repertoires in COVID-19. Across the study: Material from acute and convalescent COVID-19 was sourced from the United States, Italy and Spain.

J lost 1 base, V lost 4 bases, and 3 bases had no gene match. Germline V gene lookup returns CDR1 SGHRS and CDR2 YFSETQ. CDR3 length: 15 residues. The sequenced material came from peripheral blood. The receptor was isolated from a man aged 55 to 70 with acute or convalescent COVID-19. The chain couples TRBV5-1 to TRBJ2-1, with TRBD2 matching over 9 bases. This CDR3 reads CASSPTSGSYNEQFF. CDR3 coding DNA: TGCGCCAGCAGCCCTACTAGCGGGTCCTACAATGAGCAGTTCTTC. Full variable domain (outside the CDR3, taken from reference TRBV5-1 and TRBJ2-1): KAGVTQTPRYLIKTRGQQVTLSCSPISGHRSVSWYQQTPGQGLQFLFEYFSETQRNKGNFPGRFSGRQFSNSRSEMNVSTLELGDSALYLCASSPTSGSYNEQFFGPGTRLTVL.